This TCR beta chain was captured in a study of T-cell reconstitution after alpha-beta-depleted transplantation in children. Findings and caveats of the study: Surviving recipient T cells and thymic progenitors underlay high day-60 TCRbeta diversity in some patients. Where alpha-beta T cells came from about two months after transplant was reportedly several hundred expanded graft clones. T cells produced anew were the main source of T-cell counts and diversity one year after transplant.

Preparation of the TCRbeta library involved a method that used unique molecular identifiers. One entry per CDR3 protein results from TCRdb running MiXCR on the PCR reads. The sample records hundreds of thousands of distinct CDR3 sequences, roughly 15% being singletons. The CDR3 runs to 10 residues. Trimming cost V 7 bases and J 6 bases, with 7 bases left between them. Germline CDR1 SGHKS, CDR2 YYEKEE (reference sequence). Notes on this clonotype: Its specificity is unknown.

The J gene is TRBJ1-1, the V gene TRBV5-5; D gene ambiguous. The sequences come from PBMCs, mostly from graft donor cells, collected 360 days after TCRalphabeta/CD19-depleted stem cell transplant. The sequence derives from a male patient between 10 and 17 years old who had a stem cell transplant for acute lymphoblastic leukemia, so the T cells may come from the graft donor. The CDR3 reads CASGTSEAFF. The CDR3 DNA is TGTGCCAGCGGAACCTCTGAAGCTTTCTTT.